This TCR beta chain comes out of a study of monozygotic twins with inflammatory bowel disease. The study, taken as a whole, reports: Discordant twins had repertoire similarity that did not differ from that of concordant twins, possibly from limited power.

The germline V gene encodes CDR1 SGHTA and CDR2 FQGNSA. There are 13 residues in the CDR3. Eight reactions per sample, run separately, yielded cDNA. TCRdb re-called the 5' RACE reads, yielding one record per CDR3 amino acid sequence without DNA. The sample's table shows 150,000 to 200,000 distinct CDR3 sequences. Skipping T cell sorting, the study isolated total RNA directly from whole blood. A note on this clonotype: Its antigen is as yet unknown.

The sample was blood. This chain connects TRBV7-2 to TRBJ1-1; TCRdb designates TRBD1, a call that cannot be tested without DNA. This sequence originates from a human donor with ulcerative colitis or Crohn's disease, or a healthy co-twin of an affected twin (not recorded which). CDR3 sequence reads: CASSLWRGTEAFF.